The 24 T cell receptor beta chains in this list originate from one sample, sequenced in a study of blood T cells in healthy people across ages. Then a second PCR, running roughly 7 to 12 cycles, was carried out with a sample-barcoded 5' primer and a J-beta primer mix. TCRdb ran MiXCR on the 5' RACE reads and lists one entry per CDR3 protein. This table has some 1.5 million distinct CDR3 sequences, 28% appearing once. The sample comprised blood. These receptors were taken from a woman aged 25 to 39 in good health.

On this clonotype: A read error may be the cause here, since a much bigger clone is one base away. The V and J genes are TRBV12-3 or TRBV12-4 and TRBJ2-7; no clear D. The tail of the sequence fits TRBJ2-5 better, so the J call may be wrong. The CDR3 covers 13 residues. In DNA form, the CDR3 reads TGTGCCAGCAGTTTATTACTGAGCGAGACCCAGTACTTC. Translation gives CASSLLLSETQYF.

This clonotype was observed a few times. The chain employs TRBV12-3 or TRBV12-4 and TRBJ2-7; the D gene is possibly TRBD1 (5 bases). The CDR3 is 16 amino acids. V was cut by 2 bases and J by 3 bases, with 17 bases left in between. Written as DNA, the CDR3 is TGTGCCAGCAGTTTACGAGTGGGGCACGGAAACTACGAGCAGTACTTC. Its translation is CASSLRVGHGNYEQYF.

In regard to this clonotype: This could be a read error, since a much larger clone is one nucleotide away. The gene calls are TRBV6-4 and TRBJ2-3, with D possibly matching TRBD1 (5 bases). V dropped 6 bases and J dropped 6 bases, with 13 bases sitting between them. This CDR3 comprises 13 residues. CDR1 MRHNA and CDR2 SNTAGT come from the germline V gene. CDR3 DNA: TGTGCCAGCAGGGCCCAAGCAGGGGATACGCAGTATTTT. Protein product: CASRAQAGDTQYF.

This clonotype occurred many times. V gene TRBV7-2 combines with J gene TRBJ1-2; D remains ambiguous. The CDR3 is 12 amino acids. Trimming shortened V by 2 bases and J by 8 bases, and 9 bases separated the two germline ends. In germline, CDR1 is SGHTA, CDR2 FQGNSA. Written as DNA, the CDR3 is TGTGCCAGCAGCTTACCGGCTTTGGGCTACACCTTC. This sequence encodes CASSLPALGYTF.

This clonotype was detected many times. The CDR3 reads CASSRHLGWSGGRWEQYF. CDR3 DNA: TGCGCCAGCAGCCGACACCTCGGCTGGTCGGGGGGGCGTTGGGAGCAGTACTTC. The V call is TRBV4-1, the J call TRBJ2-7, with 8 nucleotides matching TRBD2. The germline CDR1 and CDR2 sequences are MGHRA and YSYEKL. The CDR3 is 18 amino acids. Germline trimming cut 4 bases from V and 7 bases from J; bases unmatched to any gene: 21.

The V call is TRBV20-1, the J call TRBJ2-5; 8 bases fit TRBD1. Germline-derived CDR1 and CDR2 are DFQATT and SNEGSKA (reference sequence). V gave up 4 bases and J gave up 2 bases; unmatched junction bases: 9. This CDR3 region has 15 residues. The chain's CDR3 is CSATGQGGVQETQYF. The CDR3 region has the DNA TGCAGTGCTACCGGACAGGGAGGTGTGCAAGAGACCCAGTACTTC.

This clonotype was found a few times. This chain links TRBV6-6 with TRBJ2-7; perhaps TRBD2 as D (5 bases). CDR3 size: 14 residues. V gave up 0 bases and J gave up 0 bases, with 6 bases separating them. Germline loops: CDR1 MNHNY, CDR2 SVGAGI (reference sequence). CDR3 coding DNA: TGTGCCAGCAGTTACTCGACTACCTCCTACGAGCAGTACTTC. Protein sequence: CASSYSTTSYEQYF.

This clonotype occurred a few times. The chain joins TRBV2 to TRBJ1-6; weak D call: TRBD1 (5 bases). Germline assignment: CDR1 SNHLY and CDR2 FYNNEI. The CDR3 is 13 residues long. V lost 8 bases and J 5 bases, leaving 10 bases between the germline ends. The CDR3 spells CASLRQNNSPLHF. The CDR3, as DNA: TGTGCCAGCTTGCGACAGAATAATTCACCCCTCCACTTT. Based on the CDR3 plus reference TRBV2 and TRBJ1-6, the full variable domain is EPEVTQTPSHQVTQMGQEVILRCVPISNHLYFYWYRQILGQKVEFLVSFYNNEISEKSEIFDDQFSVERPDGSNFTLKIRSTKLEDSAMYFCASLRQNNSPLHFGNGTRLTVT.

This clonotype has only a few counts. The DNA of the CDR3 is TGCGCCAGCAGCCTTGAGGGCATACCCACAGATACGCAGTATTTT. Protein: CASSLEGIPTDTQYF. The V and J genes are TRBV5-1 and TRBJ2-3; tentatively, D is TRBD2 (5 bases). CDR1 is SGHRS, CDR2 YFSETQ, per germline. V lost 4 bases to trimming and J lost 2 bases, with 14 bases between them. The CDR3 runs 15 residues. Combining the CDR3 with reference TRBV5-1 and TRBJ2-3 gives the whole variable domain KAGVTQTPRYLIKTRGQQVTLSCSPISGHRSVSWYQQTPGQGLQFLFEYFSETQRNKGNFPGRFSGRQFSNSRSEMNVSTLELGDSALYLCASSLEGIPTDTQYFGPGTRLTVL.

V gene TRBV7-2 combines with J gene TRBJ2-7; 9 bases line up with TRBD1. Germline trimming cut 5 bases from V and 6 bases from J; bases unmatched to any gene: 8. The CDR3 has 14 residues. Germline CDR1 SGHTA, CDR2 FQGNSA. Here the CDR3 DNA reads TGTGCCAGCAGCACGAGGGACAGGGCCTGCGAGCAGTACTTC. Encoded protein: CASSTRDRACEQYF. Supplemented by reference TRBV7-2 and TRBJ2-7, the full variable domain reads GAGVSQSPSNKVTEKGKDVELRCDPISGHTALYWYRQSLGQGLEFLIYFQGNSAPDKSGLPSDRFSAERTGGSVSTLTIQRTQQEDSAVYLCASSTRDRACEQYFGPGTRLTVT.

This chain joins TRBV3-1 and TRBJ2-5; maybe TRBD1 (5 bases). Trimming shortened V by 0 bases and J by 2 bases, and 13 bases separated the two germline ends. The CDR3 length is 16 residues. Germline CDR1 LGHDT, CDR2 YNNKEL (reference sequence). CDR3 in amino acids: CASSQDRGYLQETQYF. In DNA, the CDR3 is TGTGCCAGCAGCCAAGATAGGGGATACCTTCAAGAGACCCAGTACTTC.

This clonotype was recorded a few times. This chain uses TRBV7-7 with TRBJ2-5; maybe TRBD2 (7 bases). CDR1 SSHAT and CDR2 FNYEAQ come from the germline V gene (reference sequence). V was pared by 5 bases and J by 3 bases, with 16 bases between. The CDR3 consists of 15 residues. CDR3 DNA: TGTGCCAGCAGCCGTGGGCGGGGGCTAGAAGAGACCCAGTACTTC. Translated: CASSRGRGLEETQYF.

The table lists this clonotype with a few counts. The genes are TRBV4-3 and TRBJ2-4; D may be TRBD2 (6 bases). The germline V gene encodes CDR1 LGHNA and CDR2 YSLEER. This CDR3 spans 17 amino acids. Trimming removed 0 bases from V and 0 bases from J, with 12 bases in between. CDR3 sequence (DNA): TGCGCCAGCAGCCAAGATCCCGTGCGGGGAGCCAAAAACATTCAGTACTTC. It specifies CASSQDPVRGAKNIQYF.

The chain links TRBV15 to TRBJ2-5, with a weak D call TRBD1 (7 bases). The CDR3 is made up of 17 amino acids. Germline V gives CDR1 LNHNV, CDR2 YYDKDF (reference sequence). V shed 0 bases and J shed 2 bases, with 16 bases lying between them. CDR3 residues: CATSREMGAGGQETQYF. For the CDR3, the DNA is TGTGCCACCAGCAGAGAGATGGGGGCAGGGGGGCAAGAGACCCAGTACTTC.

The gene calls are TRBV7-6 and TRBJ1-5, with TRBD1 as a possible D gene (5 bases). The CDR3 has 16 amino acids. V was shortened by 5 bases and J by 0 bases, with 14 bases between the two germline ends. The germline V gene encodes CDR1 SGHVS and CDR2 FNYEAQ. In nucleotides, the CDR3 is TGTGCCAGCAGCCCCAGGGAGGGGTTTAGCAATCAGCCCCAGCATTTT. It translates to CASSPREGFSNQPQHF. Full variable domain (missing parts from reference TRBV7-6 and TRBJ1-5): GAGVSQSPRYKVTKRGQDVALRCDPISGHVSLYWYRQALGQGPEFLTYFNYEAQQDKSGLPNDRFSAERPEGSISTLTIQRTEQRDSAMYRCASSPREGFSNQPQHFGDGTRLSIL.

This clonotype was counted between two and nine times. This sequence joins TRBV12-3 or TRBV12-4 and TRBJ1-2; no firm D call. This CDR3 contains 13 residues. Trimming removed 6 bases from V and 8 bases from J, with 16 bases in between. The CDR3 region has the DNA TGTGCCAGCAGGAGGACCTCCCCGGGAGGCTACACCTTC. It is translated as CASRRTSPGGYTF.

On this clonotype itself: The CDR3 ends on some other residue instead of the conserved phenylalanine or tryptophan, so this is likely a read error. V usage is TRBV7-2 and J usage is TRBJ1-2, with D possibly TRBD1 on 6 matching bases. This CDR3 is 15 amino acids long. The V gene's germline CDR1 is SGHTA and CDR2 FQGNSA. Trimming removed 4 bases at V and 4 bases at J, with 16 bases between. The CDR3 DNA reads as TGTGCCAGCAGCTCCTGGGGGGGGGCGAGCTATGGCTACACCGTC. This sequence encodes CASSSWGGASYGYTV.

This clonotype was picked up many times. J is TRBJ2-1 and V is TRBV5-5; D gene ambiguous. The CDR3 spans 11 residues. V gave up 1 base and J gave up 14 bases, with 10 bases separating them. The germline gives CDR1 SGHKS, CDR2 YYEKEE (reference sequence). The CDR3, as DNA: TGTGCCAGCAGCTTGTCTGGGCGGAAGTTCTTC. Translated: CASSLSGRKFF.

A few counts support this clonotype. At one end the junction does not follow the germline gene, possibly because of a read error. The chain joins TRBV12-3 or TRBV12-4 to TRBJ2-7, with a possible D match to TRBD1 (6 bases). This CDR3 comprises 15 residues. The CDR3 sequence: CVSSFTRDIPYEQYF. DNA for the CDR3: TGTGTCAGCAGTTTCACCCGGGACATCCCCTACGAGCAGTACTTC.

The chain joins TRBV28 to TRBJ2-5; no reliable D call. The CDR3 covers 14 residues. CDR1 and CDR2 from the germline V gene are MDHEN and SYDVKM. Trimming stripped 3 bases from V and 2 bases from J, with 10 bases between. The CDR3 loop is CASSFWQEQETQYF. CDR3 sequence (DNA): TGTGCCAGCAGTTTCTGGCAGGAGCAAGAGACCCAGTACTTC.

The chain carries TRBV6-1 and TRBJ1-5, with TRBD1 as a possible D gene (6 bases). Per germline, CDR1 MNHNS and CDR2 SASEGT. Trimming took 5 bases from V and 5 from J, leaving 16 bases between them. This CDR3 is 15 amino acids long. In nucleotides, the CDR3 is TGTGCCAGCAGTAAGAAAGACAGGCCTGATCAGCCCCAGCATTTT. Residues: CASSKKDRPDQPQHF.

This clonotype turned up a few times. This chain links TRBV6-1 with TRBJ1-2; D is unclear. V was pared by 7 bases and J by 4 bases, with 13 bases between. The CDR3 is 13 amino acids. The V gene's germline CDR1 is MNHNS and CDR2 SASEGT. CDR3 sequence (DNA): TGTGCCAGCACGGCGACGGGAACCTATGGCTACACCTTC. Translating gives CASTATGTYGYTF.

This clonotype has just a few counts. V usage is TRBV18 and J usage is TRBJ2-5; 8 bases map to TRBD2. The ends lost 0 bases at V and 7 bases at J; junction bases unmatched: 7. The CDR3 runs 15 residues. Germline V CDR1 and CDR2: KGHSH, LQKENI. DNA of the CDR3: TGTGCCAGCTCACCACCGGCGGGGGGCTCTGGGACCCAGTACTTC. It encodes CASSPPAGGSGTQYF.

This clonotype was recorded a few times. The chain's CDR3 is CASIGQGPGNTIYF. CDR3 DNA: TGTGCCAGCATCGGACAGGGGCCTGGAAACACCATATATTTT. V is TRBV28 and J is TRBJ1-3; 9 bases are a match to TRBD1. Unmatched junction bases numbered 3, after V lost 7 bases and J lost 2 bases. Germline V gives CDR1 MDHEN, CDR2 SYDVKM. This CDR3 is 14 amino acids long.